The rows below give T cell receptor beta chains drawn from one sample of a study of cytomegalovirus exposure and HLA in healthy donors. Assay used: immunoSEQ multiplex PCR; TCRdb lists only in-frame clones, some missing. This sample carries about 190,000 clones, 87% of them seen once, and the ten largest clones take about 1.2%. Sequenced input: PBMCs. These receptor sequences come from a young man in good health and CMV-seronegative. CDR3s include the opening cysteine and the closing phenylalanine or tryptophan. A D gene is named only where the DNA matches it firmly. Clone size is stated in some rows and not others, as once, few, many or a class when expanded.

clone size: NA
D gene: TRBD2
V gene: TRBV25-1
J gene: TRBJ2-7
CDR3 DNA: TGTGCCAGCAGGGAGCGGGGAAACTACGAGCAGTACTTC
CDR3 protein: CASRERGNYEQYF

clone size: NA
D gene: TRBD1
V gene: TRBV6-4
J gene: TRBJ2-1
CDR3 DNA: TGTGCCAGCAGTACGGGACAGTACAATGAGCAGTTCTTC
CDR3 protein: CASSTGQYNEQFF

clone size: NA
D gene: TRBD2
V gene: TRBV6-1
J gene: TRBJ2-1
CDR3 DNA: TGTGCCAGCAGTGAACCTACCGGGAGGCTGAAGTCCTACAATGAGCAGTTCTTC
CDR3 protein: CASSEPTGRLKSYNEQFF

clone size: NA
D gene: NA
V gene: TRBV7-2
J gene: TRBJ1-5
CDR3 DNA: TGTGCCAGCAGCTTAAGGAGCGGGGTAGATCAGCCCCAGCATTTT
CDR3 protein: CASSLRSGVDQPQHF

clone size: NA
D gene: TRBD1
V gene: TRBV19
J gene: TRBJ1-2
CDR3 DNA: TGTGCCAGTAGTACCCGGGACAGGGGGCGGAGTGGCTACACCTTC
CDR3 protein: CASSTRDRGRSGYTF

clone size: once
D gene: TRBD2
V gene: TRBV7-2
J gene: TRBJ2-5
CDR3 DNA: TGTGCCAGCAGCCTTACGGGGAGGGCTACTGAGACCCAGTACTTC
CDR3 protein: CASSLTGRATETQYF

clone size: NA
D gene: TRBD1
V gene: TRBV7-9
J gene: TRBJ1-4
CDR3 DNA: TGTGCCATCCGTGAGGGGGCTGGTGAAAAACTGTTTTTT
CDR3 protein: CAIREGAGEKLFF

clone size: NA
D gene: NA
V gene: TRBV19
J gene: TRBJ2-1
CDR3 DNA: TGTGCCAGTAGTAATCCCACCGGGACAGAGCAGTTCTTC
CDR3 protein: CASSNPTGTEQFF

clone size: NA
D gene: NA
V gene: TRBV7-9
J gene: TRBJ2-3
CDR3 DNA: TGTGCCAGCAGAACCGGGTCTTATACGCAGTATTTT
CDR3 protein: CASRTGSYTQYF

clone size: NA
D gene: NA
V gene: TRBV28
J gene: TRBJ2-7
CDR3 DNA: TGTGCCAGCAGGGTACAGGGTGAGCGTGGCGAGCAGTACTTC
CDR3 protein: CASRVQGERGEQYF

clone size: NA
D gene: TRBD1
V gene: TRBV5-5
J gene: TRBJ2-3
CDR3 DNA: TGTGCCAGCAGCTTGGGACAGGGAGGCACAGATACGCAGTATTTT
CDR3 protein: CASSLGQGGTDTQYF

clone size: NA
D gene: NA
V gene: TRBV4-1
J gene: TRBJ2-3
CDR3 DNA: TGCGCCAGCAGCCAACCAACTCACACAGATACGCAGTATTTT
CDR3 protein: CASSQPTHTDTQYF

clone size: few
D gene: TRBD2
V gene: TRBV27
J gene: TRBJ2-1
CDR3 DNA: TGTGCCAGCAGTCCCCACTGGACTAGCGGGGTGTCAACCTTGACCTACAATGAGCAGTTCTTC
CDR3 protein: CASSPHWTSGVSTLTYNEQFF

clone size: few
D gene: TRBD1
V gene: TRBV6-5
J gene: TRBJ2-7
CDR3 DNA: TGTGCCAGCAGTTACTCCGGGACAGGGCCCCACGAGCAGTACTTC
CDR3 protein: CASSYSGTGPHEQYF

clone size: NA
D gene: NA
V gene: TRBV29-1
J gene: TRBJ2-1
CDR3 DNA: TGCAGCGTTAGACTCCTAAGGGAGAGTGAGCAGTTCTTC
CDR3 protein: CSVRLLRESEQFF

clone size: NA
D gene: TRBD2
V gene: TRBV30
J gene: TRBJ2-5
CDR3 DNA: TGTGCCTGGAGTGTTGGGACTAGCGGGAGGACCCGGGAGACCCAGTACTTC
CDR3 protein: CAWSVGTSGRTRETQYF

clone size: NA
D gene: TRBD2
V gene: TRBV27
J gene: TRBJ2-1
CDR3 DNA: TGTGCCAGCAGTTCAGGACTAGCGTCCTACAATGAGCAGTTCTTC
CDR3 protein: CASSSGLASYNEQFF

clone size: NA
D gene: NA
V gene: TRBV2
J gene: TRBJ2-7
CDR3 DNA: TGTGCCAGCAGTGAGGGGGGCGAGCAGTACTTC
CDR3 protein: CASSEGGEQYF